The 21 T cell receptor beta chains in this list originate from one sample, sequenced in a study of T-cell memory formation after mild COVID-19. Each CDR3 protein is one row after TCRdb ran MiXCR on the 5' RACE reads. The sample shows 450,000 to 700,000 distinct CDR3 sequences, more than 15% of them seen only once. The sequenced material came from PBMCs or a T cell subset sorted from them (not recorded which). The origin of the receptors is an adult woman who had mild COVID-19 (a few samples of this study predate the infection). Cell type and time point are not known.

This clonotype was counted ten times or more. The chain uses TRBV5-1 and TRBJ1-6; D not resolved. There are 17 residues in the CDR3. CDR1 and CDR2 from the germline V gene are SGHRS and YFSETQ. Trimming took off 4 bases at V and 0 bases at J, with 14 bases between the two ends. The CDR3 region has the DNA TGCGCCAGCAGCCCCCTAGGTGACCCCTCCTATAATTCACCCCTCCACTTT. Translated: CASSPLGDPSYNSPLHF.

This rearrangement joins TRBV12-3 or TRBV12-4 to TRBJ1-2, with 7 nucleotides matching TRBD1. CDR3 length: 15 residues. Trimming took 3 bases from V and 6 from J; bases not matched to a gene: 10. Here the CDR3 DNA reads TGTGCCAGCAGTTTTTTTGGGACAGCCAGTGATGGCTACACCTTC. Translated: CASSFFGTASDGYTF.

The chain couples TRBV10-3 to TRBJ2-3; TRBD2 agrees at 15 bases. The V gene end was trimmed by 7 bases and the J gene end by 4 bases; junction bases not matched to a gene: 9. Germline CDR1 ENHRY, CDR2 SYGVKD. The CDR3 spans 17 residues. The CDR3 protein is CAITPGTSGGPADTQYF. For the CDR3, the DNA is TGTGCCATCACCCCAGGGACTAGCGGGGGGCCAGCAGATACGCAGTATTTT.

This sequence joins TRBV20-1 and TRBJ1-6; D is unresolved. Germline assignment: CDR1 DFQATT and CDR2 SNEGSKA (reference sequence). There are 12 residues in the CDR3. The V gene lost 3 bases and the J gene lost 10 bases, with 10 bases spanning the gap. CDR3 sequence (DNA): TGCAGTGCTAGTAAAGTAGCATCACCCCTCCACTTT. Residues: CSASKVASPLHF.

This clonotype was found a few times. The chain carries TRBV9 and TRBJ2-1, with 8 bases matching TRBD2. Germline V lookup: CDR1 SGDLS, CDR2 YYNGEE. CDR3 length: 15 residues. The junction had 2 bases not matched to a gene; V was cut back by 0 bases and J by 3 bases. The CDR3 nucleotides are TGTGCCAGCAGCGTAGGTAGCGGGAACTACAATGAGCAGTTCTTC. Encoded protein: CASSVGSGNYNEQFF.

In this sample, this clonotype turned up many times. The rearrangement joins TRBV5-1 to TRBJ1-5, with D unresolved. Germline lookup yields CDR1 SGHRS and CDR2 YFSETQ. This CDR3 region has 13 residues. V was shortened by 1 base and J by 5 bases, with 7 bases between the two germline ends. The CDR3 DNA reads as TGCGCCAGCAGCTTGATGATGGATCAGCCCCAGCATTTT. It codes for CASSLMMDQPQHF. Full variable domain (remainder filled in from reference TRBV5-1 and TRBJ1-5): KAGVTQTPRYLIKTRGQQVTLSCSPISGHRSVSWYQQTPGQGLQFLFEYFSETQRNKGNFPGRFSGRQFSNSRSEMNVSTLELGDSALYLCASSLMMDQPQHFGDGTRLSIL.

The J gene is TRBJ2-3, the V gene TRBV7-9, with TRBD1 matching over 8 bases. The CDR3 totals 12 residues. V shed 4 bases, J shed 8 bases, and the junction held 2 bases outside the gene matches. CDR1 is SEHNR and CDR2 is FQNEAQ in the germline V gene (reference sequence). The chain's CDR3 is CASSSGGFTQYF. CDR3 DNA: TGTGCCAGCAGCTCAGGGGGCTTTACGCAGTATTTT. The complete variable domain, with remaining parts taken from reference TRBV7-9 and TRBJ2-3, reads DTGVSQNPRHKITKRGQNVTFRCDPISEHNRLYWYRQTLGQGPEFLTYFQNEAQLEKSRLLSDRFSAERPKGSFSTLEIQRTEQGDSAMYLCASSSGGFTQYFGPGTRLTVL.

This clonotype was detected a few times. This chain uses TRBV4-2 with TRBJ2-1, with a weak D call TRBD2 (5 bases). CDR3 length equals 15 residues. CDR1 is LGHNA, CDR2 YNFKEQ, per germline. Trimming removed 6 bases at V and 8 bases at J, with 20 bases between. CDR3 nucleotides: TGTGCCAGCAGACGGGTCGAGGGCCGCGTCGATGAGCAGTTCTTC. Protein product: CASRRVEGRVDEQFF.

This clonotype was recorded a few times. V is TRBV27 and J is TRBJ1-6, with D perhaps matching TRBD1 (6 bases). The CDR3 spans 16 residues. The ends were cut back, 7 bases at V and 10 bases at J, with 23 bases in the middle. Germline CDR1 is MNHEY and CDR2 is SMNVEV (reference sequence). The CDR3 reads CASNSQTGAVGSPLHF. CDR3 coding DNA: TGTGCCAGCAACAGTCAAACGGGGGCCGTCGGCTCACCCCTCCACTTT.

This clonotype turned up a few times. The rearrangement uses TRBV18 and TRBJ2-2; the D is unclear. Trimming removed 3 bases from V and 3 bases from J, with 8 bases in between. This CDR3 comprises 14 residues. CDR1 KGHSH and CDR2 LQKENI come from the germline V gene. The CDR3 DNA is TGTGCCAGCTCACCTCCAAGACACACCGGGGAGCTGTTTTTT. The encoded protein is CASSPPRHTGELFF. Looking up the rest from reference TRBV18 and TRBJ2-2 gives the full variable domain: NAGVMQNPRHLVRRRGQEARLRCSPMKGHSHVYWYRQLPEEGLKFMVYLQKENIIDESGMPKERFSAEFPKEGPSILRIQQVVRGDSAAYFCASSPPRHTGELFFGEGSRLTVL.

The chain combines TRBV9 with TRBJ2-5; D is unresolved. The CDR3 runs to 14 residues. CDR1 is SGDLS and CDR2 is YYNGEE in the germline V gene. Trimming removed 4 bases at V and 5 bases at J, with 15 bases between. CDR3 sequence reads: CASSPRDVVETQYF. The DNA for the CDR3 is TGTGCCAGCAGCCCCCGCGACGTTGTTGAGACCCAGTACTTC.

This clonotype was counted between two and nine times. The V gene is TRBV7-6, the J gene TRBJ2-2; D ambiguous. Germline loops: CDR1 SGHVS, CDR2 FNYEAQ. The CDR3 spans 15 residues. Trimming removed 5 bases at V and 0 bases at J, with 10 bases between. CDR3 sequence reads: CASSDLEANTGELFF. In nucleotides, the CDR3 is TGTGCCAGCAGCGATCTTGAAGCGAACACCGGGGAGCTGTTTTTT.

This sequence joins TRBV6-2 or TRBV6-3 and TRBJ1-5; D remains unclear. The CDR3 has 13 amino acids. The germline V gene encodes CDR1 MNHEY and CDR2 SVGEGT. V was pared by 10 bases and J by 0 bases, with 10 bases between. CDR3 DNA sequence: TGTGCCACGCAACGGTATAGCAATCAGCCCCAGCATTTT. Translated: CATQRYSNQPQHF.

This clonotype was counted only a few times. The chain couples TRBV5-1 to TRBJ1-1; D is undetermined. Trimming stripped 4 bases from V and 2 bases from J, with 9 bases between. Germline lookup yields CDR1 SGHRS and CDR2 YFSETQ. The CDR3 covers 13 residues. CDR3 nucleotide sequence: TGCGCCAGCAGCCTATTATCTAACACTGAAGCTTTCTTT. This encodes CASSLLSNTEAFF.

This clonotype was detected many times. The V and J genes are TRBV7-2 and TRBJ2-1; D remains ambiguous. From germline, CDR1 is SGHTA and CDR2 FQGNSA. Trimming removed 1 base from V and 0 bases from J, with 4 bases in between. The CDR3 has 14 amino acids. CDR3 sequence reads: CASSLGFSYNEQFF. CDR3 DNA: TGTGCCAGCAGCTTAGGATTCTCCTACAATGAGCAGTTCTTC.

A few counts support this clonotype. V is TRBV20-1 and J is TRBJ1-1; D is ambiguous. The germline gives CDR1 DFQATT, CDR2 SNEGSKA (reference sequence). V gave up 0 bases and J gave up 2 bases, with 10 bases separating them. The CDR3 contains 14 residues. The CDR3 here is CSARDRYLNTEAFF. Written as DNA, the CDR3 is TGCAGTGCTAGAGACAGATACCTAAACACTGAAGCTTTCTTT.

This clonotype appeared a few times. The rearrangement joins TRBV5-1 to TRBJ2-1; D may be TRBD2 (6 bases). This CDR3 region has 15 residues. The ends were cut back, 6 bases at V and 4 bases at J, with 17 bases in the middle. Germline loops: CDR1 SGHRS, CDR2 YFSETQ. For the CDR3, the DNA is TGCGCCAGCACCCCCGGGGGTATCGCATACAATGAGCAGTTCTTC. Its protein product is CASTPGGIAYNEQFF.

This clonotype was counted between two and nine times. Here the CDR3 DNA reads TGTGCCAGCAGTGACCCGACAGGGGGCTACACTGAAGCTTTCTTT. This gives the protein CASSDPTGGYTEAFF. The rearrangement links TRBV25-1 to TRBJ1-1; the match to TRBD1 covers 10 bases. Germline V gene sequence: CDR1 MGHDK, CDR2 SYGVNS. Trimming at V came to 3 bases and at J to 3 bases, leaving 4 bases not matched to a gene. This CDR3 comprises 15 residues.

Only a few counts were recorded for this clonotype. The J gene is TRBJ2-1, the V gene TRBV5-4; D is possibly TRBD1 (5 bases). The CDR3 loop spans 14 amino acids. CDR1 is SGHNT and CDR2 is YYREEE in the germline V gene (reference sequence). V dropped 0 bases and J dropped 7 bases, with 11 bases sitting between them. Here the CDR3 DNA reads TGTGCCAGCAGCTTGGGGTCCAGGGTAAATGAGCAGTTCTTC. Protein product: CASSLGSRVNEQFF.

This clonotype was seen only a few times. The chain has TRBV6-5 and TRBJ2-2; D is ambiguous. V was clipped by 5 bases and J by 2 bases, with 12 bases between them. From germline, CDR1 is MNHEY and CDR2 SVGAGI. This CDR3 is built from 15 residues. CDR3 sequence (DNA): TGTGCCAGCAGTATTGGGTACTCAAACACCGGGGAGCTGTTTTTT. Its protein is CASSIGYSNTGELFF.

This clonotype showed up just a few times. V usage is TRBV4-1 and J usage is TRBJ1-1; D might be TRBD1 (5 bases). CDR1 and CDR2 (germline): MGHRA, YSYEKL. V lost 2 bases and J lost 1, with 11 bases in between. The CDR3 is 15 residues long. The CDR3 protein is CASSQPWQGNTEAFF. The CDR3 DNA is TGCGCCAGCAGCCAACCCTGGCAGGGGAACACTGAAGCTTTCTTT.